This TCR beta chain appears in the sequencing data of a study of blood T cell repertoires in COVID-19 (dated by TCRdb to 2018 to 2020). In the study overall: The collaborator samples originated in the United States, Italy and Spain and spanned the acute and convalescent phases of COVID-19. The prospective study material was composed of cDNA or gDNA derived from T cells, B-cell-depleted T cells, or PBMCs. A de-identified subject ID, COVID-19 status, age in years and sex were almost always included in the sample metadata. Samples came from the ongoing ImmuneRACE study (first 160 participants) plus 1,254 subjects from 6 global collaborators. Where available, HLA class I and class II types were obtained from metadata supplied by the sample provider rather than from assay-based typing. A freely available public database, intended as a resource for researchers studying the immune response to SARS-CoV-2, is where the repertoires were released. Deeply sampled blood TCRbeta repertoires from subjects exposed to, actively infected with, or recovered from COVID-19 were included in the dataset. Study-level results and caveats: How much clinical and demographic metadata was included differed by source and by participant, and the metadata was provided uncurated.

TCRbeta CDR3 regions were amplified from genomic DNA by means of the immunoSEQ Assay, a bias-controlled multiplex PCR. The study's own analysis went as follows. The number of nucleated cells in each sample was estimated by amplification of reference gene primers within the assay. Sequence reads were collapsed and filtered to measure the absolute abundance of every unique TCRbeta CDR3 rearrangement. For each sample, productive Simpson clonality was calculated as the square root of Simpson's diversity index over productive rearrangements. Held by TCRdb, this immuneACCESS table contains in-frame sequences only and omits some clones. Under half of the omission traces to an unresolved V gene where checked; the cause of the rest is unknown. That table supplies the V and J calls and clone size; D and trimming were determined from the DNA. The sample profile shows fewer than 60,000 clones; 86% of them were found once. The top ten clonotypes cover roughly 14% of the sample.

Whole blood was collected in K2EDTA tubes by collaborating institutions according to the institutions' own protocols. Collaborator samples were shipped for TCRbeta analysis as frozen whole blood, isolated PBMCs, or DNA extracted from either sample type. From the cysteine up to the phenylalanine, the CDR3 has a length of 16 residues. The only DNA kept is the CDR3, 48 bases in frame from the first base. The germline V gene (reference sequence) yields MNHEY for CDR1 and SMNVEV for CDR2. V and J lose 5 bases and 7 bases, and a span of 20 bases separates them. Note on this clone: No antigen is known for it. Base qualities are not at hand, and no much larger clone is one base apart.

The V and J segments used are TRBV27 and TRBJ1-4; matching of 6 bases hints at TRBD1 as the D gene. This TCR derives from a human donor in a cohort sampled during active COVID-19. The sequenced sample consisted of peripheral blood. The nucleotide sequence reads TGTGCCAGCAGTCAAGCGCGGACAGCCCTCTTTGAAAAACTGTTTTTT. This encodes CASSQARTALFEKLFF. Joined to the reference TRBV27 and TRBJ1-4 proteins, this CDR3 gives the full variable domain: EAQVTQNPRYLITVTGKKLTVTCSQNMNHEYMSWYRQDPGLGLRQIYYSMNVEVTDKGDVPEGYKVSRKEKRNFPLILESPSPNQTSLYFCASSQARTALFEKLFFGSGTQLSVL.